These 27 T cell receptor beta chains originate from one sample sequenced in a study of blood T cell repertoires in COVID-19. Clones were sequenced by immunoSEQ multiplex PCR, and TCRdb holds only the in-frame ones, with some missing. The data hold fewer than 500,000 clones, with about 90% observed a single time. The material sequenced was peripheral blood. Receptors were obtained from a man aged 18-30 years with COVID-19, enrolled during active disease.

CDR3 sequence: CASKMSGSRVPTEQFF. As DNA, the CDR3 is TGCGCCAGCAAAATGAGTGGTAGCAGGGTCCCCACTGAGCAGTTCTTC. This chain joins TRBV5-1 and TRBJ2-1, with a possible D match to TRBD1 (5 bases). V was trimmed by 6 bases and J by 9 bases, leaving 25 bases between them. The germline V gene encodes CDR1 SGHRS and CDR2 YFSETQ. This CDR3 has 16 residues.

This chain uses TRBV3-1 (or the pseudogene TRBV3-2) with TRBJ2-1; unclear D gene. CDR1 is LGHDT and CDR2 is YNNKEL in the germline V gene (reference sequence). This CDR3 comprises 14 residues. V shed 0 bases and J shed 5 bases, with 8 bases lying between them. The CDR3 DNA reads TGTGCCAGCAGCCAAGAGGGCTGGGACAATGAGCAGTTCTTC. It specifies CASSQEGWDNEQFF.

This rearrangement joins TRBV29-1 to TRBJ2-7; 7 bases match TRBD1. Unmatched junction bases numbered 8, after V lost 7 bases and J lost 5 bases. The CDR3 loop spans 12 amino acids. Germline V gene data show CDR1 as SQVTM and CDR2 as ANQGSEA. This chain's CDR3 is CSATGIKDEQYF. CDR3 coding DNA: TGCAGCGCGACAGGGATCAAGGACGAGCAGTACTTC.

The rearrangement joins TRBV2 to TRBJ2-7, with TRBD2 matching 9 bases. V trimming: 6 bases; J trimming: 2 bases; junction bases outside the gene matches: 8. The V gene's germline CDR1 is SNHLY and CDR2 FYNNEI. This CDR3 comprises 15 residues. DNA of the CDR3: TGTGCCAGCAGAAAAGAGGGCGGGGGGGCCTACGAGCAGTACTTC. Its translation is CASRKEGGGAYEQYF.

This clone was seen only once. The gene calls are TRBV6-4 and TRBJ2-3; TRBD2 aligns across 9 bases. The germline gives CDR1 MRHNA, CDR2 SNTAGT. The CDR3 loop spans 15 amino acids. The V segment lost 4 bases and the J segment 2 bases; nucleotides outside the gene matches: 4. This CDR3 reads CASSAGGGATDTQYF. CDR3 in DNA: TGTGCCAGCAGTGCCGGCGGGGGGGCCACAGATACGCAGTATTTT.

This clone has only a few counts. The genes are TRBV6-6 and TRBJ1-2, with D possibly TRBD1 on 5 matching bases. Between the trimmed V and J ends, which lost 7 bases and 8 bases, there was a span of 17 bases. This CDR3 is built from 13 residues. Germline values: CDR1 MNHNY, CDR2 SVGAGI (reference sequence). In DNA form, the CDR3 reads TGTGCCAGCATCGCAGGGCCCTATCGGGGCTACACCTTC. Translation gives CASIAGPYRGYTF.

This chain joins TRBV11-3 and TRBJ2-1, with D tentatively TRBD2 (6 bases). Trimming shortened V by 3 bases and J by 5 bases, and 17 bases separated the two germline ends. The CDR3 extends over 16 amino acids. The germline CDR1 and CDR2 sequences are SGHNT and YENEEA. CDR3 sequence reads: CASSLASANPHNEQFF. The CDR3 DNA reads as TGTGCCAGCAGCTTGGCTAGCGCCAACCCGCACAATGAGCAGTTCTTC.

This clone was found many times. The chain links TRBV3-1 (or the pseudogene TRBV3-2) to TRBJ2-1, with D maybe TRBD2 (5 bases). CDR1 LGHDT and CDR2 YNNKEL come from the germline V gene (reference sequence). This CDR3 is 17 amino acids long. The ends were cut back, 0 bases at V and 1 base at J, with 13 bases in the middle. CDR3 in DNA: TGTGCCAGCAGCCAAGAAGGGATAGCGTTGTCCTACAATGAGCAGTTCTTC. Its translation is CASSQEGIALSYNEQFF.

V usage is TRBV6-5 and J usage is TRBJ1-5; D remains unclear. V was trimmed by 3 bases and J by 4 bases, leaving 7 bases between them. The CDR3 sequence is 13 residues long. Per the germline V gene, CDR1 is MNHEY and CDR2 is SVGAGI. CDR3 residues: CASSYSKNQPQHF. The CDR3 nucleotides read TGTGCCAGCAGTTATTCCAAAAATCAGCCCCAGCATTTT.

The gene calls are TRBV25-1 and TRBJ2-5, with 12 bases aligning to TRBD2. The CDR3 is 15 residues long. The J segment lost 2 bases and the V segment lost 4 bases, leaving 2 bases of the junction unmatched. Germline V gives CDR1 MGHDK, CDR2 SYGVNS. In DNA form, the CDR3 reads TGTGCCAGCAGTGCGACTAGCGGGGGACAAGAGACCCAGTACTTC. Its protein is CASSATSGGQETQYF.

This sequence joins TRBV4-2 and TRBJ1-5, with 9 positions matching TRBD1. Losses at the gene ends were 0 bases for V and 4 bases for J; bases not matched to a gene: 7. The germline gives CDR1 LGHNA, CDR2 YNFKEQ. CDR3 size: 17 residues. DNA of the CDR3: TGTGCCAGCAGCCAAGAACCGGGGACAGGGAATAATCAGCCCCAGCATTTT. Translating it yields CASSQEPGTGNNQPQHF.

J is TRBJ1-2 and V is TRBV15, with D possibly being TRBD1 (6 bases). Germline CDR1 and CDR2: LNHNV and YYDKDF (reference sequence). Trimming shortened V by 1 base and J by 4 bases, and 10 bases separated the two germline ends. The CDR3 is 14 amino acids. The CDR3, as DNA: TGTGCCACCAGCAGAGGGGACATGATCTATGGCTACACCTTC. Translation: CATSRGDMIYGYTF.

The chain joins TRBV5-1 to TRBJ2-7; 10 positions agree with TRBD1. The ends lost 7 bases at V and 7 bases at J; junction bases unmatched: 5. The CDR3 is 12 amino acids. Germline CDR1 reads SGHRS; CDR2 reads YFSETQ. CDR3 region: CASSTGGREQYF. The DNA of the CDR3 is TGCGCCAGCTCGACAGGGGGCCGGGAGCAGTACTTC.

V usage is TRBV11-3 and J usage is TRBJ2-5, with 7 nucleotides matching TRBD1. The J segment lost 5 bases and the V segment lost 5 bases, leaving 5 bases of the junction unmatched. CDR1 is SGHNT and CDR2 is YENEEA in the germline V gene. The CDR3 covers 13 residues. CDR3 sequence: CASSTGAWETQYF. In DNA, the CDR3 is TGTGCCAGCAGCACAGGGGCTTGGGAGACCCAGTACTTC.

In DNA form, the CDR3 reads TGTGCCAGCAGTCCATCGGGACTAGCGGGAGACGAGCAGTACTTC. This encodes CASSPSGLAGDEQYF. This rearrangement joins TRBV27 to TRBJ2-7; 14 bases are shared with TRBD2. CDR3 length equals 15 residues. V trimming: 5 bases; J trimming: 5 bases; junction bases outside the gene matches: 5. CDR1 and CDR2 (germline): MNHEY, SMNVEV (reference sequence).

This rearrangement joins TRBV24-1 to TRBJ2-1; TRBD2 might be the D (5 bases). V lost 9 bases and J lost 5, with 16 bases in between. The germline gives CDR1 KGHDR, CDR2 SFDVKD. The CDR3 runs to 14 residues. For the CDR3, the DNA is TGTGCCACCCAGAACTCGGGAATCGACAATGAGCAGTTCTTC. Translation: CATQNSGIDNEQFF.

The chain combines TRBV4-2 with TRBJ1-4, with D hard to call. Germline CDR1 reads LGHNA; CDR2 reads YNFKEQ. CDR3 size: 13 residues. Trimming took 4 bases from V and 8 from J, leaving 11 bases between them. Here the CDR3 DNA reads TGTGCCAGCAGCCGAGTGCTCGGGGAAAAACTGTTTTTT. It yields the protein CASSRVLGEKLFF.

This clone turned up a few times. The chain is built from TRBV19 and TRBJ1-5; 8 bases are a match to TRBD1. Trimming at V came to 6 bases and at J to 7 bases, leaving 8 bases not matched to a gene. This CDR3 has 14 residues. Germline V gives CDR1 LNHDA, CDR2 SQIVND (reference sequence). This CDR3 is CASRTTGAEQPQHF. The CDR3 bases are TGTGCCAGTAGGACGACAGGGGCGGAACAGCCCCAGCATTTT.

This sequence joins TRBV7-9 and TRBJ1-6; D unclear. CDR1 and CDR2 (germline): SEHNR, FQNEAQ (reference sequence). Between the trimmed V and J ends, which lost 3 bases and 1 base, there was a span of 10 bases. The CDR3 covers 16 residues. The CDR3 sequence: CASSFNIESYNSPLHF. The CDR3 DNA follows: TGTGCCAGCAGCTTCAATATTGAGTCCTATAATTCACCCCTCCACTTT.

The V and J genes are TRBV6-4 and TRBJ2-3; TRBD2 matches 9 bases. Trimming at V came to 7 bases and at J to 1 base, leaving 15 bases not matched to a gene. This CDR3 is built from 18 residues. Germline values: CDR1 MRHNA, CDR2 SNTAGT. The CDR3 bases are TGTGCCAGCATTCCTCTGTTAATAGCGGGAGACGGCACAGATACGCAGTATTTT. Amino acids: CASIPLLIAGDGTDTQYF.

The chain joins TRBV7-2 to TRBJ2-1; D is uncertain. With 5 bases removed from V and 8 bases from J, the gap between germline ends came to 13 bases. The CDR3 contains 13 residues. Germline loops: CDR1 SGHTA, CDR2 FQGNSA. CDR3 nucleotide sequence: TGTGCCAGCAGCCGTTATACGGCGGATGAGCAGTTCTTC. Translation: CASSRYTADEQFF.

This chain links TRBV5-1 with TRBJ1-2; 9 bases are a match to TRBD1. The germline V gene encodes CDR1 SGHRS and CDR2 YFSETQ. CDR3 size: 14 residues. V was clipped by 2 bases and J by 11 bases; unmatched bases: 10. The CDR3 region has the DNA TGCGCCAGCAGCTTTAGAAACCGGGACAGGGCTTACACCTTC. Translated: CASSFRNRDRAYTF.

This clone has just one count. The rearrangement joins TRBV7-6 to TRBJ2-5, with 11 bases identical to TRBD1. The germline V gene encodes CDR1 SGHVS and CDR2 FNYEAQ. With V trimmed by 5 bases and J by 4 bases, 6 bases remained unmatched. This CDR3 is 15 amino acids long. CDR3 bases: TGTGCCAGCAGCCGACATGGGACAGGGGGAGAGACCCAGTACTTC. Protein product: CASSRHGTGGETQYF.

The rearrangement joins TRBV7-2 to TRBJ2-7; possibly TRBD1 for D (6 bases). Germline V CDR1 and CDR2: SGHTA, FQGNSA. The CDR3 spans 15 residues. V lost 4 bases, J lost 0 bases, and 13 bases lay in between. The CDR3 protein is CASSSGKGGSYEQYF. The CDR3 DNA reads as TGTGCCAGCAGCTCGGGGAAAGGGGGCTCCTACGAGCAGTACTTC.

Comments on this clone: At the DNA level, this CDR3 is encoded by other sequences in the same sample as well. The chain carries TRBV3-1 (or the pseudogene TRBV3-2) and TRBJ2-5, with 8 nucleotides matching TRBD1. V trimming: 4 bases; J trimming: 5 bases; junction bases outside the gene matches: 6. Germline lookup yields CDR1 LGHDT and CDR2 YNNKEL (reference sequence). The CDR3 sequence is 14 residues long. CDR3 nucleotide sequence: TGTGCCAGCAGCCCGGACAGGGTTCGGGAGACCCAGTACTTC. It specifies CASSPDRVRETQYF.

The chain employs TRBV9 and TRBJ2-7; no clear D. The CDR3 totals 15 residues. Germline assignment: CDR1 SGDLS and CDR2 YYNGEE. Trimming shortened V by 0 bases and J by 2 bases, and 12 bases separated the two germline ends. The CDR3, as DNA: TGTGCCAGCAGCGTAGCGCTGGGCAGGCCCTACGAGCAGTACTTC. Residues: CASSVALGRPYEQYF.

The V and J genes are TRBV6-5 and TRBJ2-2; unclear D gene. Trimming took off 5 bases at V and 0 bases at J, with 7 bases between the two ends. The CDR3 is 14 residues long. In germline, CDR1 is MNHEY, CDR2 SVGAGI. This chain's CDR3 is CASSPSANTGELFF. For the CDR3, the DNA is TGTGCCAGCAGTCCCTCCGCGAACACCGGGGAGCTGTTTTTT.